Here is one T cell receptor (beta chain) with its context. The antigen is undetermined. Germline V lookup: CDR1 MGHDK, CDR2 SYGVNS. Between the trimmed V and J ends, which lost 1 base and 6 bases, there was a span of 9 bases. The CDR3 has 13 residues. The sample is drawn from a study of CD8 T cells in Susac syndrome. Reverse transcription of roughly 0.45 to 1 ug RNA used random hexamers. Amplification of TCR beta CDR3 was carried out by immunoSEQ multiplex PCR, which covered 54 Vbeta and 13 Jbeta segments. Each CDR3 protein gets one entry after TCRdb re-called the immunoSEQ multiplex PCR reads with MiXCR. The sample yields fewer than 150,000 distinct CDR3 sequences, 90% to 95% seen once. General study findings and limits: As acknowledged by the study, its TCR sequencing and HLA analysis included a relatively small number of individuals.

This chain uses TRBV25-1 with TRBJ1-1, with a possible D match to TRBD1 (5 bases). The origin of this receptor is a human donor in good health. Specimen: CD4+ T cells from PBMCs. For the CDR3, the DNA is TGTGCCAGCAGTGAATCGGGGCTCTCTGAAGCTTTCTTT. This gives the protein CASSESGLSEAFF.